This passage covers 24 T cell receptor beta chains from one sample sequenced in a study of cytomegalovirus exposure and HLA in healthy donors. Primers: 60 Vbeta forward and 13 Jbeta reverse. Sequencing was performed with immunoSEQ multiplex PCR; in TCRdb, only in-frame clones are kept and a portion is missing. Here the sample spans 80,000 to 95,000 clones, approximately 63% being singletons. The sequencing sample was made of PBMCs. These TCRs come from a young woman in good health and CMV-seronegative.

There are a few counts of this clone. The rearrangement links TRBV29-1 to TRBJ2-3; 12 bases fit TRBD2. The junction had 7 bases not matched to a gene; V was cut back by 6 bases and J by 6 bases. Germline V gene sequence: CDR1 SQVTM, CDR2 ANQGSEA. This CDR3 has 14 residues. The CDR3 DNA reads TGCAGCGTCGTACTAGCGGGGGGCAAGGATACGCAGTATTTT. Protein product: CSVVLAGGKDTQYF.

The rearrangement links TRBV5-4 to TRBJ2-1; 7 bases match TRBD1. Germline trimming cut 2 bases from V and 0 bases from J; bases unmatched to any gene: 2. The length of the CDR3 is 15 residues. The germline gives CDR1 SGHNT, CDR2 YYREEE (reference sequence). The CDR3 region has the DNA TGTGCCAGCAGCTTAAGACAGGGCTCCTACAATGAGCAGTTCTTC. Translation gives CASSLRQGSYNEQFF.

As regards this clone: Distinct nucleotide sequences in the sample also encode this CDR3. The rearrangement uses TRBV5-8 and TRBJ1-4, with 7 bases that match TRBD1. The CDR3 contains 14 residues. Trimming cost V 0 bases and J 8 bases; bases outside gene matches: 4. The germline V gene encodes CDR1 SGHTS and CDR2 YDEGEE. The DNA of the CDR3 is TGTGCCAGCAGCTTGGGACAGGGTGGGGAAAAACTGTTTTTT. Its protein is CASSLGQGGEKLFF.

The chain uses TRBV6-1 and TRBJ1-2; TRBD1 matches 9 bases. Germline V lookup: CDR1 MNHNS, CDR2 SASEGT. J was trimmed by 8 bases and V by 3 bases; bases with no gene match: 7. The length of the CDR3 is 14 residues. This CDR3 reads CASSELQGAGGYTF. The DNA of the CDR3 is TGTGCCAGCAGTGAGTTACAGGGGGCGGGCGGCTACACCTTC.

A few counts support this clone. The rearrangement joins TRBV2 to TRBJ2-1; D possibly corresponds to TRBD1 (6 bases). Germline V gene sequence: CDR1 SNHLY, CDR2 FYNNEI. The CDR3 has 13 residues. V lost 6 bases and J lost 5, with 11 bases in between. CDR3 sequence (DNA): TGTGCCAGCAGCCAGGGGCTTGACAATGAGCAGTTCTTC. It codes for CASSQGLDNEQFF.

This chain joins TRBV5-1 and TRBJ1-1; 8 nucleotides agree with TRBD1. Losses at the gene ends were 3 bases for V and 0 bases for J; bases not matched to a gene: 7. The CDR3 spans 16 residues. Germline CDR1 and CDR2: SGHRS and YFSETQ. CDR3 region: CASSSGQDYMNTEAFF. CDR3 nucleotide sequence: TGCGCCAGCAGCTCGGGACAGGACTACATGAACACTGAAGCTTTCTTT.

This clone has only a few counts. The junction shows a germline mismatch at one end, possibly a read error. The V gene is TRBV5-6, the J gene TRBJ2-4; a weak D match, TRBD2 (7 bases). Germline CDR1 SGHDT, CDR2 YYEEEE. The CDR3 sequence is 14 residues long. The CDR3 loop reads CASSSDLGGRRYDF. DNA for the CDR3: TGTGCCAGCAGCTCGGACCTCGGGGGGCGGAGGTATGACTTC.

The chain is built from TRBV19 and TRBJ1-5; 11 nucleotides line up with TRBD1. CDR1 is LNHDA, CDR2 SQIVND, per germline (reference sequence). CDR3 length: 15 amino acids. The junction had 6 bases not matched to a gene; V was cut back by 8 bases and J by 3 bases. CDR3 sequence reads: CASGRTGGLNQPQHF. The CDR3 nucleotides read TGTGCCAGTGGCCGGACAGGGGGCCTCAATCAGCCCCAGCATTTT.

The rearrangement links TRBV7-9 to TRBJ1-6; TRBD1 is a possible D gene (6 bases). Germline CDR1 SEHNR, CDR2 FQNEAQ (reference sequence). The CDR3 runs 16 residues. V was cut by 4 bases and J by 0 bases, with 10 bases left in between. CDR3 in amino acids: CASSSGQSSYNSPLHF. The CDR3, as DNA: TGTGCCAGCAGCTCCGGACAGAGCTCCTATAATTCACCCCTCCACTTT.

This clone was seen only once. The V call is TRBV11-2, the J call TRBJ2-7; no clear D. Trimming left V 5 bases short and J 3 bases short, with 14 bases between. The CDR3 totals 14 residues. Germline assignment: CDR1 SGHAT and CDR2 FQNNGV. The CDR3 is CASSRDSALYEQYF. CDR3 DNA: TGTGCCAGCAGCCGTGACTCGGCCCTCTACGAGCAGTACTTC.

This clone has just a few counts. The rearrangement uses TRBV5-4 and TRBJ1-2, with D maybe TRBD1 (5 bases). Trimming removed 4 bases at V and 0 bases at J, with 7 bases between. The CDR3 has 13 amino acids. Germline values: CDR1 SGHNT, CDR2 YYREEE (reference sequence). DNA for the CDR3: TGTGCCAGCAGCATGACAGCTAACTATGGCTACACCTTC. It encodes CASSMTANYGYTF.

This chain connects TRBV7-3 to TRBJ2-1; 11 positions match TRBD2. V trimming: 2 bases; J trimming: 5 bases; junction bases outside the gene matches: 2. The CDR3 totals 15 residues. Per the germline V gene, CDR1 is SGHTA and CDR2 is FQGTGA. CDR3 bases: TGTGCCAGCAGCTTAGGGACTAGCGGCCACAATGAGCAGTTCTTC. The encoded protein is CASSLGTSGHNEQFF.

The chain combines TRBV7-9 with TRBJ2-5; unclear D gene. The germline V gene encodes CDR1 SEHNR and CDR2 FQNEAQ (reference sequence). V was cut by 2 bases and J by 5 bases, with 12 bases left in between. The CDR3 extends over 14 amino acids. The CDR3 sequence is CASSLSAYGETQYF. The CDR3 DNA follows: TGTGCCAGCAGCTTATCAGCGTACGGGGAGACCCAGTACTTC.

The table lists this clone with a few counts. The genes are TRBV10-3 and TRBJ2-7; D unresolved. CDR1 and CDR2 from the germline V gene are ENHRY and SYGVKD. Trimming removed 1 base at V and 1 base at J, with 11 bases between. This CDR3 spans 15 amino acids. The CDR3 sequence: CAISEYEAGSYEQYF. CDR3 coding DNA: TGTGCCATCAGTGAGTACGAGGCCGGGTCCTACGAGCAGTACTTC.

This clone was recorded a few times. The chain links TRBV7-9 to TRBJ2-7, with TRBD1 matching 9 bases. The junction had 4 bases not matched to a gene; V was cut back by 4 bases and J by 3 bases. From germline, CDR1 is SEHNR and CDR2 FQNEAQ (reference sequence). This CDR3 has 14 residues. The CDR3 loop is CASSSDRGGYEQYF. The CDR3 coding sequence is TGTGCCAGCAGCTCCGACAGGGGGGGCTACGAGCAGTACTTC.

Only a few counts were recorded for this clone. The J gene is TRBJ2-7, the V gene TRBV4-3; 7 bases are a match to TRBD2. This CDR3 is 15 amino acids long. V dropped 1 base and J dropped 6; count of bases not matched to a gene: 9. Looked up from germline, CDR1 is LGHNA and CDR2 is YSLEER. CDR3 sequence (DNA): TGCGCCAGCAGCCAAGGCGCGGGAGACACAACCGAGCAGTACTTC. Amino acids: CASSQGAGDTTEQYF.

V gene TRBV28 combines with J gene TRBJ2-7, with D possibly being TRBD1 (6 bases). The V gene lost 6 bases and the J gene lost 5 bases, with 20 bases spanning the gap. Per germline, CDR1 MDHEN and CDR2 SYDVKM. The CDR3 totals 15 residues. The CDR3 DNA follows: TGTGCCAGCAGCCCCAGGGGATCCCCTCCTCACGAGCAGTACTTC. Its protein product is CASSPRGSPPHEQYF.

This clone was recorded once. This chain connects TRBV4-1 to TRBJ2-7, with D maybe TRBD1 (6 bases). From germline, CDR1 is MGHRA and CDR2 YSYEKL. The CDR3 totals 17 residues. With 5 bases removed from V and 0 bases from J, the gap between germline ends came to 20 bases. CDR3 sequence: CASSYHSGTLSSYEQYF. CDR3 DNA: TGCGCCAGCAGCTACCACTCCGGGACACTGAGCTCCTACGAGCAGTACTTC.

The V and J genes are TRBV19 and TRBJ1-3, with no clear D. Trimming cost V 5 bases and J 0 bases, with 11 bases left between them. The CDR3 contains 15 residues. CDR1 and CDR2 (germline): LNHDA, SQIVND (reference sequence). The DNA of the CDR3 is TGTGCCAGTAGTTTTGACATCTTCTCTGGAAACACCATATATTTT. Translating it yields CASSFDIFSGNTIYF. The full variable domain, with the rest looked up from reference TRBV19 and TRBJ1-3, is DGGITQSPKYLFRKEGQNVTLSCEQNLNHDAMYWYRQDPGQGLRLIYYSQIVNDFQKGDIAEGYSVSREKKESFPLTVTSAQKNPTAFYLCASSFDIFSGNTIYFGEGSWLTVV.

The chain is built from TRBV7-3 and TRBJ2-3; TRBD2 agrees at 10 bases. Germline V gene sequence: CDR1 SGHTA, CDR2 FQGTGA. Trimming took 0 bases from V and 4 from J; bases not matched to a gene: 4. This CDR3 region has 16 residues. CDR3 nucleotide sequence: TGTGCCAGCAGCTTAACAGCGGGAGGGCCTGCAGATACGCAGTATTTT. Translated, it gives CASSLTAGGPADTQYF.

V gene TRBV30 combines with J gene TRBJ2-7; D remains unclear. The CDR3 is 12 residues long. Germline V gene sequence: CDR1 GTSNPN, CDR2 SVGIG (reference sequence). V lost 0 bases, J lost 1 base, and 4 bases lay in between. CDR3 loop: CAWSVSSYEQYF. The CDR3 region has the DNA TGTGCCTGGAGTGTATCTTCCTACGAGCAGTACTTC.

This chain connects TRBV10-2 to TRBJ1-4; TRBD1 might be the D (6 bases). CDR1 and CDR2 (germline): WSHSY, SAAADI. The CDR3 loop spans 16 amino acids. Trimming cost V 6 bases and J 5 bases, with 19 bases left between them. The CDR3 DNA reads TGCGCCAGCAGCGGTACAGGGTGGCCCCCGAATGAAAAACTGTTTTTT. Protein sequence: CASSGTGWPPNEKLFF.

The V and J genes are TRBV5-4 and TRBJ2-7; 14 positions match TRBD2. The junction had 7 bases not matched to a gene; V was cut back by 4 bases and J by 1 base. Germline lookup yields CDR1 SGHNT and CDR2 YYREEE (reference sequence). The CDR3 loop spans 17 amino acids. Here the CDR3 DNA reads TGTGCCAGCAGCCCCGGGACTAGCGGGGGTTATTCCTACGAGCAGTACTTC. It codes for CASSPGTSGGYSYEQYF.

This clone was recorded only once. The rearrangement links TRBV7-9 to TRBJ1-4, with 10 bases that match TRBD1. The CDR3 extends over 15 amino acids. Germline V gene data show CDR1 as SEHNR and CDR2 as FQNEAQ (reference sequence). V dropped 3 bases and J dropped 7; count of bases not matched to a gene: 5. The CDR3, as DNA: TGTGCCAGCAGCTTTAGTGACAGGGGGCTTGAAAAACTGTTTTTT. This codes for CASSFSDRGLEKLFF. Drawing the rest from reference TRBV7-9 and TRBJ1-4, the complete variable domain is DTGVSQNPRHKITKRGQNVTFRCDPISEHNRLYWYRQTLGQGPEFLTYFQNEAQLEKSRLLSDRFSAERPKGSFSTLEIQRTEQGDSAMYLCASSFSDRGLEKLFFGSGTQLSVL.